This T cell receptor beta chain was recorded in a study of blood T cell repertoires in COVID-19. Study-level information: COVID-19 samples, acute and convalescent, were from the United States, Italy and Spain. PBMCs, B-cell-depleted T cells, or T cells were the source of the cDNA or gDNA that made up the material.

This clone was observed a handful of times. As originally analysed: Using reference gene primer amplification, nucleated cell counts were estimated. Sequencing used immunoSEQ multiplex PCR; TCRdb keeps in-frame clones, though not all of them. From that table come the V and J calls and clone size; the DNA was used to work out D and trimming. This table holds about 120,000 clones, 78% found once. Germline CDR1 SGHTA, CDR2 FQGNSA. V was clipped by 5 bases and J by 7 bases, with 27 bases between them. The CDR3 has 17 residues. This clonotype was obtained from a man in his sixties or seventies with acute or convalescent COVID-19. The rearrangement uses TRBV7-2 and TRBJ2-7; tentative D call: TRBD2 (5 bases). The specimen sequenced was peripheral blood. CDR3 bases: TGTGCCAGCAGCCTAGTTTTGAGGGTTGGCGCGACGGGGGAGCAGTACTTC. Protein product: CASSLVLRVGATGEQYF.